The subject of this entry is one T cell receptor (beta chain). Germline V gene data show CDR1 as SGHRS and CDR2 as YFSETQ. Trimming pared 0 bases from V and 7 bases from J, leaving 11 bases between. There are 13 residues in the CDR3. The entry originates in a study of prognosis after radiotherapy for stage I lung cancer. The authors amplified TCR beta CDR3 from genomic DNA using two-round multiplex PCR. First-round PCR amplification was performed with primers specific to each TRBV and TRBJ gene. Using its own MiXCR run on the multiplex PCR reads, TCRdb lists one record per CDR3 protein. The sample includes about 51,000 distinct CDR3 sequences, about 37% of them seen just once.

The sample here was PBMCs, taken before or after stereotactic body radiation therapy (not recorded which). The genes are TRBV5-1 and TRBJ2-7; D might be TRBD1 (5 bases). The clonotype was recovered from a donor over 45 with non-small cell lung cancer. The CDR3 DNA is TGCGCCAGCAGCTTGGAAGGGGTTGGTGAGCAGTACTTC. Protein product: CASSLEGVGEQYF.